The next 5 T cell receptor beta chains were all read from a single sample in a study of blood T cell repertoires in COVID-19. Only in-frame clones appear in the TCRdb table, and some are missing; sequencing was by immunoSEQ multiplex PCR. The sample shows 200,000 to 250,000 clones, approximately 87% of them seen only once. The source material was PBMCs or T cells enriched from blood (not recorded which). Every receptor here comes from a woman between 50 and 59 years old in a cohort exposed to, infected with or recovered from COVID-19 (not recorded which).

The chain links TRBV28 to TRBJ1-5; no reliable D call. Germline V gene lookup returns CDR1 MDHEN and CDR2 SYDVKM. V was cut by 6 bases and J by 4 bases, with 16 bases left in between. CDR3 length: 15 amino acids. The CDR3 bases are TGTGCCAGCAGCCCCCTGGGAGAGTTTAATCAGCCCCAGCATTTT. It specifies CASSPLGEFNQPQHF. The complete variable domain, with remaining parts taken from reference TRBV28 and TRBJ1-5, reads DVKVTQSSRYLVKRTGEKVFLECVQDMDHENMFWYRQDPGLGLRLIYFSYDVKMKEKGDIPEGYSVSREKKERFSLILESASTNQTSMYLCASSPLGEFNQPQHFGDGTRLSIL.

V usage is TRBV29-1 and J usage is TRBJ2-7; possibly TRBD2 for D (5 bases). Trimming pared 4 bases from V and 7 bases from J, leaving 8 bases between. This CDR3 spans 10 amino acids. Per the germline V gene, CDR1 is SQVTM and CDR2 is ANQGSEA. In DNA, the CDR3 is TGCAGCGTTGTGGAGCGGGAGCAGTACTTC. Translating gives CSVVEREQYF.

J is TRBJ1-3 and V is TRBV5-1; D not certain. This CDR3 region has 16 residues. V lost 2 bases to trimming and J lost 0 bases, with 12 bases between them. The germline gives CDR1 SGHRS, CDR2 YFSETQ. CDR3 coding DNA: TGCGCCAGCAGCTTCGGAGGACCAAGCTCTGGAAACACCATATATTTT. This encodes CASSFGGPSSGNTIYF. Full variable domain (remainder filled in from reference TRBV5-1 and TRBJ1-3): KAGVTQTPRYLIKTRGQQVTLSCSPISGHRSVSWYQQTPGQGLQFLFEYFSETQRNKGNFPGRFSGRQFSNSRSEMNVSTLELGDSALYLCASSFGGPSSGNTIYFGEGSWLTVV.

CDR3 DNA sequence: TGTGCCAGCAGAGCGGGACAGGGGTCCAAAAAGCAGTACTTC. Its protein is CASRAGQGSKKQYF. V gene TRBV2 combines with J gene TRBJ2-7, with 10 nucleotides matching TRBD1. Germline V lookup: CDR1 SNHLY, CDR2 FYNNEI. J was trimmed by 8 bases and V by 6 bases; bases with no gene match: 10. The CDR3 is 14 residues long.

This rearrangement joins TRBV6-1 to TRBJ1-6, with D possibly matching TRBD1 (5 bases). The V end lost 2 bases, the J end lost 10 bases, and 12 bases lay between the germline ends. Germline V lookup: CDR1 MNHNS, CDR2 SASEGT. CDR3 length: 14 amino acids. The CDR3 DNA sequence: TGTGCCAGCAGTGAAACGGACATAGGGTCACCCCTCCACTTT. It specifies CASSETDIGSPLHF.